The rows below give T cell receptor beta chains drawn from one sample of a study of CD8+CD57+ T cells in acquired aplastic anemia. Each CDR3 protein gets one entry after TCRdb re-called the reads with MiXCR. The table has about 240,000 distinct CDR3 sequences, approximately 50% seen once; the top ten hold 7% to 9.5%. Sequencing was done on a sample of sorted CD4+, CD8+, or CD8+CD57+ T cells (not recorded which) from PBMCs. Every receptor here comes from a human donor with aplastic anemia. CDR3s include the opening cysteine and the closing phenylalanine or tryptophan. A D gene is named only where the DNA matches it firmly. Clone size is stated in some rows and not others, as once, few, many or a class when expanded.

clone_size j_call d_call v_call cdr3_aa cdr3_nt
few TRBJ1-2 . TRBV6-5 CASSYSEGSGYTF TGTGCCAGCAGTTACTCCGAGGGTTCTGGCTACACCTTC
. TRBJ1-2 . TRBV7-3 CASSLSRSSNYGYTF TGTGCCAGCAGCTTAAGCAGGAGTTCTAACTATGGCTACACCTTC
many TRBJ2-1 . TRBV7-9 CASSLGTGSHNEQFF TGTGCCAGCAGCTTGGGAACGGGATCCCACAATGAGCAGTTCTTC
few TRBJ1-1 . TRBV24-1 CATSDSPRQNTEAFF TGTGCCACCAGTGATTCTCCGAGACAGAACACTGAAGCTTTCTTT
. TRBJ1-1 TRBD1 TRBV29-1 CSVTPGQGGEAFF TGCAGCGTCACTCCGGGACAGGGGGGTGAAGCTTTCTTT
. TRBJ2-1 TRBD2 TRBV5-4 CASSGVAAGEYNEQFF TGTGCCAGCAGCGGGGTTGCGGCGGGGGAATACAATGAGCAGTTCTTC
many TRBJ1-6 . TRBV4-3 CASSQEEDRRTPLHF TGCGCCAGCAGCCAAGAGGAAGACAGGAGGACCCCCCTCCACTTT
. TRBJ1-4 . TRBV9 CASSVDGGKFATNEKLFF TGTGCCAGCAGCGTAGACGGGGGGAAGTTCGCAACTAATGAAAAACTGTTTTTT
few TRBJ1-5 TRBD1 TRBV27 CASSSRGPQPQHF TGTGCCAGCAGTTCGAGGGGGCCTCAGCCCCAGCATTTT
. TRBJ1-3 . TRBV10-3 CAITIEDTIYF TGTGCCATCACTATAGAGGACACCATATATTTT
. TRBJ1-1 . TRBV10-3 CAIRLPGLQEAFF TGTGCCATCCGTCTCCCTGGGTTACAGGAAGCTTTCTTT
. TRBJ2-3 TRBD1 TRBV20-1 CSARTGAADTQYF TGCAGTGCGAGGACAGGGGCAGCAGATACGCAGTATTTT
once TRBJ2-7 TRBD1 TRBV29-1 CSVSDTGGSYYEQYF TGCAGCGTTTCCGATACAGGGGGCTCCTACTACGAGCAGTACTTC
many TRBJ2-3 TRBD2 TRBV7-9 CATGAGAPDTQYF TGTGCAACTGGAGCGGGGGCACCAGATACGCAGTATTTT
few TRBJ2-2 . TRBV5-1 CASSLEFYGNTGELFF TGCGCCAGCAGCTTGGAATTCTACGGGAACACCGGGGAGCTGTTTTTT
few TRBJ1-2 . TRBV28 CASSTGPILNYGYTF TGTGCCAGCAGTACGGGACCTATTTTAAACTATGGCTACACCTTC
. TRBJ2-1 TRBD2 TRBV20-1 CSAGTSGSLYEQFF TGCAGTGCCGGGACTAGCGGGAGTTTATATGAGCAGTTCTTC
many TRBJ2-1 . TRBV10-3 CAIGSGVYNEQFF TGTGCCATCGGGTCGGGGGTGTACAATGAGCAGTTCTTC